This paragraph covers one TCR beta chain sequence. The target antigen is unknown. These data originate in a study of T cell responses to AZD1222 COVID-19 vaccine. The CDR3 has 13 amino acids. V was pared by 5 bases and J by 3 bases, with 10 bases between. Study observations and caveats: Donors were largely white British and mainly female; clonal diversity was possibly underestimated. The CD4 TCRs associated with vaccination extended across spike and predominated at 160-218 and 743-854.

Clones were read by immunoSEQ multiplex PCR, and TCRdb kept only the in-frame ones, dropping some. The sample lists some 130,000 clones; around 89% were seen once. This TCR was recovered from an adult who received the AZD1222 COVID-19 vaccine. Sequenced here: peripheral blood, sampled 28 days after the second AZD1222 dose. The V call is TRBV12-3 or TRBV12-4, the J call TRBJ1-1; TRBD1 is a possible D gene (6 bases). The DNA of the CDR3 is TGTGCCAGCAGTGTCTCAGGGGACACTGAAGCTTTCTTT. It is translated as CASSVSGDTEAFF.